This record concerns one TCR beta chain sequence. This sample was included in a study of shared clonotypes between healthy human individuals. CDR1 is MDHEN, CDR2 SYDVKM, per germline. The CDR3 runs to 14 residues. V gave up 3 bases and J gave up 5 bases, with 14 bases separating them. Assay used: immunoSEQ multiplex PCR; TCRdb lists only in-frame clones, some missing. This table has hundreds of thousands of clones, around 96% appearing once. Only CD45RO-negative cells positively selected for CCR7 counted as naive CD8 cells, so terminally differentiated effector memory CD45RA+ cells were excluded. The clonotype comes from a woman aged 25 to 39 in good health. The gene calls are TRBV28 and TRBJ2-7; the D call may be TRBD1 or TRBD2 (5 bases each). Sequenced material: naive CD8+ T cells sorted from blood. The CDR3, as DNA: TGTGCCAGCAGTTTGGGGGTTTTGGGCCACGAGCAGTACTTC. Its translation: CASSLGVLGHEQYF.